This T cell receptor (beta chain) was retrieved from a study of cytotoxic CD8 clonotypes in ibrutinib-treated CLL. Study summary: Included were approximately ten relapsed/refractory and some 15 treatment-naive patients, of whom approximately 18 were IGHV unmutated.

Germline CDR1 KGHSH, CDR2 LQKENI. The V end was cut by 3 bases, the J end by 0 bases, with 15 bases between. CDR3 length: 18 residues. Some clones are missing from TCRdb's copy, which holds only in-frame ones; the method was immunoSEQ multiplex PCR. The repertoire consists of about 140,000 clones, with approximately 90% occurring once and the leading ten covering 10% to 13%. Genomic DNA in an amount of around 2 micrograms was extracted from cryopreserved PBMCs and used for the preparation of TCR beta libraries. The sequencing here drew on PBMCs, taken after 12 months of ibrutinib treatment. The clonotype originates from a human donor with chronic lymphocytic leukemia. The rearrangement links TRBV18 to TRBJ2-6; D call uncertain. CDR3 loop: CASSPALTGISGANVLTF. The CDR3 DNA reads as TGTGCCAGCTCACCCGCCCTGACTGGTATCTCTGGGGCCAACGTCCTGACTTTC.